These 7 T cell receptor beta chains came from one sample sequenced in a study of blood T cell repertoires in COVID-19 (dated by TCRdb to about 2020). The library was obtained by the immunoSEQ multiplex PCR assay. This is the immuneACCESS table as TCRdb keeps it, with only in-frame sequences that have V and J called. A part of the clones is gone; compared with another copy, unresolved V genes explain less than half, and the rest is unexplained. This sample gives 150,000 or so clones in total; about 86% of them show up just once. The top ten constitute 3% to 5% of the sample. The sample comprised peripheral blood. Receptor source: a woman aged 55-70 years with acute or convalescent COVID-19.

The count of this clone is one. The chain is built from TRBV27 and TRBJ1-5, with 7 bases lining up with TRBD1. Trimming cost V 6 bases and J 5 bases; bases outside gene matches: 4. CDR3 size: 13 residues. CDR1 MNHEY and CDR2 SMNVEV come from the germline V gene (reference sequence). This chain's CDR3 is CASSLTGYQPQHF. CDR3 in DNA: TGTGCCAGCAGCCTGACAGGGTATCAGCCCCAGCATTTT.

The chain is built from TRBV11-3 and TRBJ2-3; 8 bases fit TRBD2. V shed 3 bases, J shed 6 bases, and the junction held 11 bases outside the gene matches. Germline V gene sequence: CDR1 SGHNT, CDR2 YENEEA. The CDR3 extends over 16 amino acids. CDR3 bases: TGTGCCAGCAGCTTTCGAGGCGGGAGGCGCGACGATACGCAGTATTTT. Its translation is CASSFRGGRRDDTQYF.

The gene calls are TRBV27 and TRBJ2-7, with TRBD2 matching over 12 bases. The CDR3 has 16 residues. With V trimmed by 1 base and J by 2 bases, 3 bases remained unmatched. Germline V gene data show CDR1 as MNHEY and CDR2 as SMNVEV (reference sequence). The CDR3: CASSLLASGRAYEQYF. In nucleotides, the CDR3 is TGTGCCAGCAGTTTATTGGCTAGCGGGAGGGCCTACGAGCAGTACTTC.

The chain links TRBV7-9 to TRBJ1-3; D not resolved. Trimming took off 5 bases at V and 8 bases at J, with 7 bases between the two ends. CDR1 SEHNR and CDR2 FQNEAQ come from the germline V gene (reference sequence). The CDR3 length is 11 residues. This CDR3 reads CASSPEDTIYF. The CDR3 DNA reads as TGTGCCAGCAGCCCCGAGGACACCATATATTTT.

This clone came up once. Relative to the germline gene, one junction end is altered; a read error may explain this. The chain is built from TRBV14 and TRBJ1-5; D not certain. This CDR3 is 13 amino acids long. CDR1 and CDR2 from the germline V gene are SGHDN and FVKESK. As DNA, the CDR3 is TGTGCCGGCAGCCCCGGACTTCGTCAGCCCCAGCATTTT. Amino acid sequence: CAGSPGLRQPQHF.

V gene TRBV7-9 combines with J gene TRBJ1-2, with 12 bases matching TRBD1. The CDR3 is 17 amino acids. CDR1 and CDR2 (germline): SEHNR, FQNEAQ (reference sequence). Unmatched junction bases numbered 15, after V lost 5 bases and J lost 8 bases. The CDR3 reads CASSPSGTGGRLRGYTF. The CDR3 DNA is TGTGCCAGCAGCCCATCCGGGACAGGGGGCAGACTGAGAGGCTACACCTTC. Together with reference TRBV7-9 and TRBJ1-2, the CDR3 gives the full variable domain: DTGVSQNPRHKITKRGQNVTFRCDPISEHNRLYWYRQTLGQGPEFLTYFQNEAQLEKSRLLSDRFSAERPKGSFSTLEIQRTEQGDSAMYLCASSPSGTGGRLRGYTFGSGTRLTVV.

This chain joins TRBV6-5 and TRBJ2-1; TRBD2 aligns across 10 bases. This CDR3 is 14 amino acids long. The germline CDR1 and CDR2 sequences are MNHEY and SVGAGI. The V segment lost 7 bases and the J segment 4 bases; nucleotides outside the gene matches: 4. The CDR3 nucleotides are TGTGCCAGCACCCCTAGCGGGGGATACAATGAGCAGTTCTTC. Its translation is CASTPSGGYNEQFF.